This T cell receptor beta chain was sequenced for a study of T-cell memory formation after mild COVID-19. General study results and limits: Second-wave clones with a day 37 peak had unconfirmed SARS-CoV-2 specificity.

This clonotype was recorded a few times. Its antigen is not known. The ends lost 3 bases at V and 3 bases at J; junction bases unmatched: 2. The CDR3 runs to 13 residues. UMIs and sample barcodes were carried by the TCR alpha and TCR beta cDNA libraries that 5'RACE produced using constant-segment primers. MiXCR, run by TCRdb on the 5' RACE reads, gives a single entry per CDR3 protein. Here the sample spans 550,000 to 650,000 distinct CDR3 sequences, around 16% being singletons. The receptor's source is an adult woman who had mild COVID-19 (a few samples of this study predate the infection). Cell type and time point are not known. Sample: PBMCs or a T cell subset sorted from them (not recorded which). The chain uses TRBV12-3 or TRBV12-4 and TRBJ2-7; 7 positions agree with TRBD1. The CDR3 reads CASSLRGRYEQYF. The CDR3 DNA follows: TGTGCCAGCAGTTTGAGGGGGCGCTACGAGCAGTACTTC.